This T cell receptor beta chain stems from a study of blood T cell repertoires in COVID-19. Study-wide context: Sites in the United States, Italy and Spain provided acute and convalescent COVID-19 samples. The cDNA or gDNA used as material had been derived from T cells, B-cell-depleted T cells, or PBMCs.

Authors' analysis steps: It was from reference gene primer amplification that nucleated cell counts were estimated. Clones were sequenced by immunoSEQ multiplex PCR, and TCRdb holds only the in-frame ones, with some missing. V and J calls and clone size are as listed in that table; D and trimming were resolved from the DNA. The data contain about 49,000 clones, approximately 82% of them singletons. The germline CDR1 and CDR2 sequences are SNHLY and FYNNEI. V lost 3 bases and J 7 bases, leaving 13 bases between the germline ends. The CDR3 runs 14 residues. A single count supports this clone. The chain couples TRBV2 to TRBJ1-5; a weak D match, TRBD1 (5 bases). The specimen sequenced was peripheral blood. The source of this sequence is a human donor in a cohort sampled during active COVID-19. The CDR3 sequence is CASSETQGGQPQHF. In DNA form, the CDR3 reads TGTGCCAGCAGTGAGACCCAGGGCGGACAGCCCCAGCATTTT.